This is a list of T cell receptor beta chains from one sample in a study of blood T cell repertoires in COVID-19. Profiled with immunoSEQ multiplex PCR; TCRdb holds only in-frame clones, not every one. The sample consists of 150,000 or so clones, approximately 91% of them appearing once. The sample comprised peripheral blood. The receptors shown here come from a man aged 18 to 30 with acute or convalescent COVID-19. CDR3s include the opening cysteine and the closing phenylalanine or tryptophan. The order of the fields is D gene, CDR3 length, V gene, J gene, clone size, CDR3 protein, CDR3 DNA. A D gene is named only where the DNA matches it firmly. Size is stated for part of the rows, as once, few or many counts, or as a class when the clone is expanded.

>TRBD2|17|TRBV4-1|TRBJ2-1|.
CASSQEPRGGRSNEQFF
TGCGCCAGCAGCCAAGAGCCTCGGGGGGGTAGGTCCAATGAGCAGTTCTTC
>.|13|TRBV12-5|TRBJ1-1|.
CASLEIPFTEAFF
TGTGCTAGCTTAGAGATCCCATTCACTGAAGCTTTCTTT
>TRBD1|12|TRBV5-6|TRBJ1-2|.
CASSPGGYGYTF
TGTGCCAGCAGCCCAGGGGGGTATGGCTACACCTTC
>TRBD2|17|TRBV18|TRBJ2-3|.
CASSPPGLAARGDTQYF
TGTGCCAGCTCACCACCGGGACTAGCGGCGAGGGGGGATACGCAGTATTTT
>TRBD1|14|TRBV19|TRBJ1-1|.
CASSPGQENTEAFF
TGTGCCAGTAGTCCTGGACAGGAGAACACTGAAGCTTTCTTT
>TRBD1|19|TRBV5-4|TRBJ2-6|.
CASSPRQGFSLSGANVLTF
TGTGCCAGCAGCCCCAGACAGGGCTTCTCTCTCTCTGGGGCCAACGTCCTGACTTTC
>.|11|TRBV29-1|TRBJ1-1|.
CSVKGGLEAFF
TGCAGCGTCAAGGGAGGACTTGAAGCTTTCTTT
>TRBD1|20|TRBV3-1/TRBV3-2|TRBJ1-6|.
CASRRTGTGARYSYNSPLHF
TGTGCCAGCAGGCGGACCGGGACAGGTGCCCGTTACTCCTATAATTCACCCCTCCACTTT
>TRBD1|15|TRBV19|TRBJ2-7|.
CASSIPRDRGNEQYF
TGTGCCAGTAGTATACCACGGGACAGGGGCAACGAGCAGTACTTC
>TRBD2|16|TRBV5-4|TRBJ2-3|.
CASSPLAGGVGDTQYF
TGTGCCAGCAGCCCTCTGGCGGGGGGGGTCGGGGATACGCAGTATTTT
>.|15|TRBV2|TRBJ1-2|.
CASSEAGTPVYGYTF
TGTGCCAGCAGTGAAGCGGGGACACCAGTCTATGGCTACACCTTC
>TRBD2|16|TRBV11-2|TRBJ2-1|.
CASSATMSGSLNEQFF
TGTGCCAGCAGCGCGACAATGAGCGGGAGTTTGAATGAGCAGTTCTTC
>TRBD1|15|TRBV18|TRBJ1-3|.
CASSLGTASGNTIYF
TGTGCCAGCTCACTCGGGACAGCCTCTGGAAACACCATATATTTT
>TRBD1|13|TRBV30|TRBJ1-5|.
CASGQGPNQPQHF
TGTGCCTCCGGACAGGGGCCCAATCAGCCCCAGCATTTT
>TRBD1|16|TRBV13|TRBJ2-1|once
CASSLAGPRTGGPQFF
TGTGCCAGCAGCTTAGCGGGCCCTAGGACAGGGGGCCCCCAGTTCTTC
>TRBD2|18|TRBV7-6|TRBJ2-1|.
CASSLVGSAGAGYNEQFF
TGTGCCAGCAGCTTAGTGGGGTCTGCGGGAGCAGGCTACAATGAGCAGTTCTTC
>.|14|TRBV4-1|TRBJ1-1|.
CASRPTDLNTEAFF
TGCGCCAGCAGACCTACAGACCTGAACACTGAAGCTTTCTTT
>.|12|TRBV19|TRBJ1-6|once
CASSEGRTPLHF
TGTGCCAGTAGTGAGGGAAGGACACCCCTCCACTTT
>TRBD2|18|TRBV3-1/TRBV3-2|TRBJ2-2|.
CASSPRTSGGPNTGELFF
TGTGCCAGCAGCCCCCGGACTAGCGGGGGACCGAACACCGGGGAGCTGTTTTTT
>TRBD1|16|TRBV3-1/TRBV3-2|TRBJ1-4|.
CASSLRTGWGGEKLFF
TGTGCCAGCAGTCTCCGGACAGGGTGGGGTGGTGAAAAACTGTTTTTT
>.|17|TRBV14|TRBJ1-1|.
CASSPIPAQGRNTEAFF
TGTGCCAGCAGCCCAATTCCTGCGCAGGGGAGGAACACTGAAGCTTTCTTT
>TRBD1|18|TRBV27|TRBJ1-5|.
CASSFLPGTGGLNQPQHF
TGTGCCAGCAGTTTCCTCCCCGGGACAGGGGGGCTGAATCAGCCCCAGCATTTT
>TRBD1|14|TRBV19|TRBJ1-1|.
CASRPSDRATEAFF
TGTGCCAGTAGACCATCGGACAGGGCGACTGAAGCTTTCTTT
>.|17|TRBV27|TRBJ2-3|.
CASSAQGMFGHTDTQYF
TGTGCCAGCAGTGCACAGGGAATGTTTGGGCACACAGATACGCAGTATTTT
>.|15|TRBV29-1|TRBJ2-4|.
CSVRLTRLAKNIQYF
TGCAGCGTTCGCCTTACACGATTAGCCAAAAACATTCAGTACTTC
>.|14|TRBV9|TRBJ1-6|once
CASSAHRDNSPLHF
TGTGCCAGCAGCGCCCACAGGGATAATTCACCCCTCCACTTT
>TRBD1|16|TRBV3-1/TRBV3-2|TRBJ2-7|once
CASSLWTGHTYYEQYF
TGTGCCAGCAGCCTTTGGACAGGACATACTTACTACGAGCAGTACTTC
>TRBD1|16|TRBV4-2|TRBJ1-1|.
CASSPRPGQGNTEAFF
TGTGCCAGCAGCCCCAGACCGGGACAGGGGAACACTGAAGCTTTCTTT
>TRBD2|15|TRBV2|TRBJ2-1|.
CASRATSGRVNEQFF
TGTGCCAGCAGGGCAACTAGCGGGAGAGTCAATGAGCAGTTCTTC
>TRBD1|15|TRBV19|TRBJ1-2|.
CASSNPGTGDYGYTF
TGTGCCAGTAGTAATCCCGGGACAGGGGACTATGGCTACACCTTC
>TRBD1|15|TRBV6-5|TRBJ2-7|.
CASRAQQGEHYEQYF
TGTGCCAGCAGAGCCCAACAGGGGGAGCACTACGAGCAGTACTTC
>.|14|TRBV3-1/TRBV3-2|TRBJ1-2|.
CASSQIGLDYGYTF
TGTGCCAGCAGCCAAATAGGACTGGACTATGGCTACACCTTC
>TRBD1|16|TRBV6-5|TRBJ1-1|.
CASSSTGGPWTTEAFF
TGTGCCAGCAGTTCTACAGGGGGCCCTTGGACCACTGAAGCTTTCTTT
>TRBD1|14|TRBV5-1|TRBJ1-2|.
CASSLDRVNYGYTF
TGCGCCAGCAGCCTAGACAGGGTGAACTATGGCTACACCTTC
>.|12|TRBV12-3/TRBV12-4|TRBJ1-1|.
CASDAGYTEAFF
TGTGCCAGCGACGCAGGGTACACTGAAGCTTTCTTT
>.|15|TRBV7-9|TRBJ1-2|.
CASSLLGRLEDGYTF
TGTGCCAGCAGCCTTTTGGGGAGGTTGGAGGATGGCTACACCTTC
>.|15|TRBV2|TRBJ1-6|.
CASSDPGGVNSPLHF
TGTGCCAGCAGTGACCCCGGGGGGGTGAATTCACCCCTCCACTTT
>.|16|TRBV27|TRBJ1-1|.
CASSLTTDLMNTEAFF
TGTGCCAGCAGTTTAACGACAGATTTGATGAACACTGAAGCTTTCTTT
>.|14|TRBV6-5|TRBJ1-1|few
CASSPDSFAPEAFF
TGTGCCAGCAGTCCCGACAGTTTTGCCCCTGAAGCTTTCTTT
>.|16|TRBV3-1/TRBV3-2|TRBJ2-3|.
CASSQDSRESTDTQYF
TGTGCCAGCAGCCAAGATTCGAGAGAGAGCACAGATACGCAGTATTTT
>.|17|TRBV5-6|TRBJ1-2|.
CASSLPARGGSNYGYTF
TGTGCCAGCAGCCTCCCCGCCCGGGGAGGAAGTAACTATGGCTACACCTTC
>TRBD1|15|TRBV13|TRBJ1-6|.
CASSLGGTGVSPLHF
TGTGCCAGCAGCTTAGGCGGGACAGGGGTTTCACCCCTCCACTTT
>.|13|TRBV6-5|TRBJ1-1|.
CASTNRPHTEAFF
TGTGCCAGCACGAACAGACCACACACTGAAGCTTTCTTT
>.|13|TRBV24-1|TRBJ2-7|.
CATSGKLWGEQYF
TGTGCCACCAGCGGGAAGTTATGGGGCGAGCAGTACTTC
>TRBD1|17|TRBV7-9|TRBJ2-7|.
CASSLQVTGTGANEQYF
TGTGCCAGCAGCTTGCAAGTAACCGGGACAGGGGCTAACGAGCAGTACTTC
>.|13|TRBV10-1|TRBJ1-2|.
CASSESTGYGYTF
TGCGCCAGCAGTGAGTCGACAGGCTATGGCTACACCTTC
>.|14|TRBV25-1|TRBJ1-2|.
CASSESGPFNGYTF
TGTGCCAGCAGTGAATCCGGTCCCTTCAATGGCTACACCTTC
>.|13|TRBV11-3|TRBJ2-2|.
CASSLGEAGELFF
TGTGCCAGCAGCTTAGGAGAGGCCGGGGAGCTGTTTTTT
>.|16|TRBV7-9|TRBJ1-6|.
CASSLPEQGPNSPLHF
TGTGCCAGCAGCTTACCGGAACAGGGTCCTAATTCACCCCTCCACTTT
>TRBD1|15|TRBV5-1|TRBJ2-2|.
CASSSPGQVTGELFF
TGCGCCAGCAGCTCTCCGGGACAGGTGACCGGGGAGCTGTTTTTT
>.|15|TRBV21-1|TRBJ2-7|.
CASSSGTGVGYEQYF
TGTGCCAGCAGCAGCGGGACAGGGGTCGGCTACGAGCAGTACTTC
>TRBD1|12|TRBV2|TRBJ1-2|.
CASSGQGAGYTF
TGTGCCAGCAGTGGACAGGGGGCTGGCTACACCTTC
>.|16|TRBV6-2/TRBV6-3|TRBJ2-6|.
CASSSPSASGANVLTF
TGTGCCAGCAGCTCCCCCTCAGCGAGCGGGGCCAACGTCCTGACTTTC
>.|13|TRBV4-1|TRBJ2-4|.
CASSPGLGNIQYF
TGCGCCAGCAGCCCAGGCCTCGGAAACATTCAGTACTTC